These T cell receptor beta chains were read from a single sample in a study of T-cell reconstitution after alpha-beta-depleted transplantation in children. TCRdb ran MiXCR on the PCR reads and lists one entry per CDR3 protein. The data hold hundreds of thousands of distinct CDR3 sequences, with 13% observed a single time. The sample was PBMCs, mostly from graft donor cells, taken 360 days after TCRalphabeta/CD19-depleted stem cell transplant. The receptors originated from a male patient aged 10-17 years who had a stem cell transplant for acute myeloid leukemia, so the T cells may come from the graft donor. Both conserved end residues are part of each CDR3. The order of the fields is CDR3 protein, CDR3 DNA, clone size, V gene, J gene, CDR3 length, D gene. A D gene is named only where the DNA matches it firmly. Expanded clones get a size class; other rows say once, few or many, or leave the size out.

cdr3_aa: CASSSGLGMIAKNIQYF; cdr3_nt: TGTGCCAGCAGTTCCGGACTAGGAATGATAGCCAAAAACATTCAGTACTTC; clone_size: few; v_call: TRBV6-2/TRBV6-3; j_call: TRBJ2-4; cdr3_length: 17; d_call: TRBD2
cdr3_aa: CASSWTSVDNEQFF; cdr3_nt: TGTGCCAGCAGTTGGACTAGCGTAGACAATGAGCAGTTCTTC; clone_size: many; v_call: TRBV12-3/TRBV12-4; j_call: TRBJ2-1; cdr3_length: 14; d_call: TRBD2
cdr3_aa: CSARDPDSQGAVYIGYEQYF; cdr3_nt: TGCAGTGCTAGAGATCCCGATTCGCAGGGGGCGGTCTATATTGGCTACGAGCAGTACTTC; clone_size: few; v_call: TRBV20-1; j_call: TRBJ2-7; cdr3_length: 20; d_call: TRBD1
cdr3_aa: CASSLRRQAIAGGPHEQYF; cdr3_nt: TGTGCCAGCAGCTTAAGACGACAAGCGATAGCGGGAGGGCCCCACGAGCAGTACTTC; clone_size: few; v_call: TRBV11-2; j_call: TRBJ2-7; cdr3_length: 19; d_call: TRBD2
cdr3_aa: CASPSPSGPYEQYF; cdr3_nt: TGTGCAAGTCCCTCCCCCAGCGGACCCTACGAGCAGTACTTC; clone_size: few; v_call: TRBV12-2; j_call: TRBJ2-7; cdr3_length: 14; d_call: -
cdr3_aa: CASSLEGNREDTQYF; cdr3_nt: TGTGCCAGCAGCTTAGAGGGGAACAGGGAGGATACGCAGTATTTT; clone_size: many; v_call: TRBV7-3; j_call: TRBJ2-3; cdr3_length: 15; d_call: -
cdr3_aa: CASSSHPGTSGDEQFF; cdr3_nt: TGCGCCAGCAGCTCGCACCCCGGGACTAGTGGCGATGAGCAGTTCTTC; clone_size: few; v_call: TRBV5-1; j_call: TRBJ2-1; cdr3_length: 16; d_call: TRBD2
cdr3_aa: CASQGQQSQEQFF; cdr3_nt: TGTGCCAGCCAAGGCCAACAATCGCAGGAGCAGTTCTTC; clone_size: -; v_call: TRBV14; j_call: TRBJ2-1; cdr3_length: 13; d_call: -
cdr3_aa: CASSLAGTYNEQFF; cdr3_nt: TGTGCCAGCAGCTTGGCAGGTACTTACAATGAGCAGTTCTTC; clone_size: many; v_call: TRBV7-9; j_call: TRBJ2-1; cdr3_length: 14; d_call: -
cdr3_aa: CSVERLAGGGETQYF; cdr3_nt: TGCAGCGTTGAAAGGCTAGCGGGAGGAGGAGAGACCCAGTACTTC; clone_size: -; v_call: TRBV29-1; j_call: TRBJ2-5; cdr3_length: 15; d_call: TRBD2
cdr3_aa: CSANDHYGYTF; cdr3_nt: TGCAGTGCTAATGACCATTATGGCTACACCTTC; clone_size: -; v_call: TRBV20-1; j_call: TRBJ1-2; cdr3_length: 11; d_call: -
cdr3_aa: CASSPLSNEKLFF; cdr3_nt: TGTGCCAGCTCACCCCTCAGTAATGAAAAACTGTTTTTT; clone_size: few; v_call: TRBV18; j_call: TRBJ1-4; cdr3_length: 13; d_call: -
cdr3_aa: CASSSLARPYEQYF; cdr3_nt: TGTGCCAGCAGCTCTCTAGCGCGACCCTACGAGCAGTACTTC; clone_size: few; v_call: TRBV13; j_call: TRBJ2-7; cdr3_length: 14; d_call: -
cdr3_aa: CASSFRLAGGDEQFF; cdr3_nt: TGTGCCAGCAGCTTTAGACTAGCGGGCGGCGATGAGCAGTTCTTC; clone_size: few; v_call: TRBV5-4; j_call: TRBJ2-1; cdr3_length: 15; d_call: TRBD2
cdr3_aa: CASSPGTSEYEQYF; cdr3_nt: TGTGCCAGCAGTCCCGGGACTAGCGAGTACGAGCAGTACTTC; clone_size: many; v_call: TRBV3-1; j_call: TRBJ2-7; cdr3_length: 14; d_call: TRBD2
cdr3_aa: CASSSRTGAEAFF; cdr3_nt: TGTGCCAGCAGTTCCAGGACAGGCGCTGAAGCTTTCTTT; clone_size: many; v_call: TRBV12-3/TRBV12-4; j_call: TRBJ1-1; cdr3_length: 13; d_call: TRBD1
cdr3_aa: CASSFAPGNIQYF; cdr3_nt: TGTGCCAGCAGTTTCGCCCCAGGCAACATTCAGTACTTC; clone_size: few; v_call: TRBV7-9; j_call: TRBJ2-4; cdr3_length: 13; d_call: -
cdr3_aa: CASSYRSPDFGFF; cdr3_nt: TGTGCCAGCAGTTACCGTTCCCCGGACTTTGGGTTCTTC; clone_size: many; v_call: TRBV6-2/TRBV6-3; j_call: TRBJ2-1; cdr3_length: 13; d_call: -
cdr3_aa: CSVGGLAGEREQFF; cdr3_nt: TGCAGCGTTGGAGGACTAGCGGGAGAGAGGGAGCAGTTCTTC; clone_size: few; v_call: TRBV29-1; j_call: TRBJ2-1; cdr3_length: 14; d_call: TRBD2
cdr3_aa: CASSLFGASGSYIVGNYEQYF; cdr3_nt: TGTGCCAGCAGCCTATTTGGGGCTAGCGGGAGTTATATTGTGGGAAACTACGAGCAGTACTTC; clone_size: -; v_call: TRBV11-1; j_call: TRBJ2-7; cdr3_length: 21; d_call: TRBD2
cdr3_aa: CASSDSASGWPDNEQFF; cdr3_nt: TGTGCCAGCAGTGACTCAGCTAGCGGGTGGCCCGACAATGAGCAGTTCTTC; clone_size: many; v_call: TRBV6-4; j_call: TRBJ2-1; cdr3_length: 17; d_call: TRBD2
cdr3_aa: CASTRYNEQFF; cdr3_nt: TGTGCCAGCACCCGGTACAATGAGCAGTTCTTC; clone_size: many; v_call: TRBV3-1; j_call: TRBJ2-1; cdr3_length: 11; d_call: -
cdr3_aa: CSANGLGEDTQYF; cdr3_nt: TGCAGTGCCAATGGGCTAGGGGAGGATACGCAGTATTTT; clone_size: many; v_call: TRBV20-1; j_call: TRBJ2-3; cdr3_length: 13; d_call: -
cdr3_aa: CASSIVVGVKVGELFF; cdr3_nt: TGTGCCAGCAGTATTGTAGTCGGGGTCAAAGTCGGGGAGCTGTTTTTT; clone_size: -; v_call: TRBV6-1; j_call: TRBJ2-2; cdr3_length: 16; d_call: -
cdr3_aa: CSVETQGRTDTQYF; cdr3_nt: TGCAGCGTTGAAACTCAGGGTCGCACAGATACGCAGTATTTT; clone_size: many; v_call: TRBV29-1; j_call: TRBJ2-3; cdr3_length: 14; d_call: -
cdr3_aa: CASSLSMWTSGFREQYF; cdr3_nt: TGTGCCAGCAGCTTGAGCATGTGGACTAGCGGGTTCAGGGAGCAGTACTTC; clone_size: many; v_call: TRBV5-8; j_call: TRBJ2-7; cdr3_length: 17; d_call: TRBD2
cdr3_aa: CSARDPNSGRAGYEQYF; cdr3_nt: TGCAGTGCTAGAGATCCCAATAGCGGGAGGGCCGGCTACGAGCAGTACTTC; clone_size: few; v_call: TRBV20-1; j_call: TRBJ2-7; cdr3_length: 17; d_call: TRBD2
cdr3_aa: CSAREGRVGGANVLTF; cdr3_nt: TGCAGTGCTAGAGAGGGCAGGGTTGGTGGGGCCAACGTCCTGACTTTC; clone_size: many; v_call: TRBV20-1; j_call: TRBJ2-6; cdr3_length: 16; d_call: -
cdr3_aa: CASRGQGFSGANVLTF; cdr3_nt: TGTGCCAGCAGAGGACAGGGCTTCTCTGGGGCCAACGTCCTGACTTTC; clone_size: -; v_call: TRBV25-1; j_call: TRBJ2-6; cdr3_length: 16; d_call: TRBD1
cdr3_aa: CASSHQGGTNEKLFF; cdr3_nt: TGCGCCAGCAGCCACCAGGGGGGAACTAATGAAAAACTGTTTTTT; clone_size: -; v_call: TRBV4-1; j_call: TRBJ1-4; cdr3_length: 15; d_call: TRBD1
cdr3_aa: CSARDPGAGVPYNEQFF; cdr3_nt: TGCAGTGCTAGAGATCCAGGGGCGGGAGTACCATACAATGAGCAGTTCTTC; clone_size: many; v_call: TRBV20-1; j_call: TRBJ2-1; cdr3_length: 17; d_call: -
cdr3_aa: CASSAQPSYNEQFF; cdr3_nt: TGTGCCAGCTCAGCGCAGCCTTCCTACAATGAGCAGTTCTTC; clone_size: -; v_call: TRBV18; j_call: TRBJ2-1; cdr3_length: 14; d_call: -
cdr3_aa: CSVEPRLAGPYQETQYF; cdr3_nt: TGCAGCGTTGAACCCCGACTAGCGGGCCCATACCAAGAGACCCAGTACTTC; clone_size: many; v_call: TRBV29-1; j_call: TRBJ2-5; cdr3_length: 17; d_call: TRBD2
cdr3_aa: CASRPGDYEQYF; cdr3_nt: TGTGCCAGCAGACCGGGGGACTACGAGCAGTACTTC; clone_size: many; v_call: TRBV6-2/TRBV6-3; j_call: TRBJ2-7; cdr3_length: 12; d_call: -
cdr3_aa: CSVEYGSRVSEQFF; cdr3_nt: TGCAGCGTTGAGTACGGGAGTAGGGTGAGTGAGCAGTTCTTC; clone_size: -; v_call: TRBV29-1; j_call: TRBJ2-1; cdr3_length: 14; d_call: -
cdr3_aa: CASSGGQYEQYF; cdr3_nt: TGTGCCAGCAGCGGCGGACAGTACGAGCAGTACTTC; clone_size: -; v_call: TRBV5-6; j_call: TRBJ2-7; cdr3_length: 12; d_call: -
cdr3_aa: CSARDYRSSGNQDTQYF; cdr3_nt: TGCAGTGCTAGAGATTATCGATCTAGCGGGAACCAAGATACGCAGTATTTT; clone_size: few; v_call: TRBV20-1; j_call: TRBJ2-3; cdr3_length: 17; d_call: TRBD2
cdr3_aa: CAIGFGYEQYF; cdr3_nt: TGTGCCATCGGTTTTGGCTACGAGCAGTACTTC; clone_size: -; v_call: TRBV10-3; j_call: TRBJ2-7; cdr3_length: 11; d_call: -
cdr3_aa: CASSVGTGISSYNGQFF; cdr3_nt: TGTGCCAGCAGTGTAGGGACAGGAATTAGCTCCTACAATGGGCAGTTCTTC; clone_size: -; v_call: TRBV25-1; j_call: TRBJ2-1; cdr3_length: 17; d_call: TRBD1
cdr3_aa: CASSTGLAAYYEQYF; cdr3_nt: TGTGCCAGCAGTACCGGACTAGCGGCATACTACGAGCAGTACTTC; clone_size: -; v_call: TRBV6-2/TRBV6-3; j_call: TRBJ2-7; cdr3_length: 15; d_call: TRBD2
cdr3_aa: CASSLPGLAGGPGELFF; cdr3_nt: TGTGCCAGCAGCTTACCGGGACTAGCGGGAGGGCCCGGGGAGCTGTTTTTT; clone_size: -; v_call: TRBV11-2; j_call: TRBJ2-2; cdr3_length: 17; d_call: TRBD2
cdr3_aa: CASSIPQGATEAFF; cdr3_nt: TGTGCCAGCAGCATACCACAGGGGGCGACTGAAGCTTTCTTT; clone_size: many; v_call: TRBV7-9; j_call: TRBJ1-1; cdr3_length: 14; d_call: TRBD1
cdr3_aa: CASSLVVQGWETQYF; cdr3_nt: TGTGCCAGCAGCTTAGTTGTTCAGGGGTGGGAGACCCAGTACTTC; clone_size: few; v_call: TRBV7-8; j_call: TRBJ2-5; cdr3_length: 15; d_call: -
cdr3_aa: CATSREGGVGGNEQFF; cdr3_nt: TGTGCCACCAGCAGAGAAGGAGGTGTGGGGGGCAATGAGCAGTTCTTC; clone_size: -; v_call: TRBV15; j_call: TRBJ2-1; cdr3_length: 16; d_call: -
cdr3_aa: CASSSLRGYEQYF; cdr3_nt: TGTGCCAGCAGCTCCTTGAGGGGCTACGAGCAGTACTTC; clone_size: many; v_call: TRBV4-2; j_call: TRBJ2-7; cdr3_length: 13; d_call: -
cdr3_aa: CASSTSLREGNEQFF; cdr3_nt: TGTGCCAGCAGCACGTCGCTGCGGGAGGGCAATGAGCAGTTCTTC; clone_size: many; v_call: TRBV4-2; j_call: TRBJ2-1; cdr3_length: 15; d_call: TRBD2
cdr3_aa: CAISESPGHLMRRGYGYTF; cdr3_nt: TGTGCCATCAGTGAGTCCCCGGGCCACCTGATGAGGAGAGGCTATGGCTACACCTTC; clone_size: -; v_call: TRBV10-3; j_call: TRBJ1-2; cdr3_length: 19; d_call: -
cdr3_aa: CASSPIRTGLQETQYF; cdr3_nt: TGTGCCAGCTCACCAATTCGGACAGGGTTACAAGAGACCCAGTACTTC; clone_size: -; v_call: TRBV18; j_call: TRBJ2-5; cdr3_length: 16; d_call: TRBD1
cdr3_aa: CASSVVPSSGNTIYF; cdr3_nt: TGTGCCAGCAGCGTAGTGCCTAGCTCTGGAAACACCATATATTTT; clone_size: -; v_call: TRBV9; j_call: TRBJ1-3; cdr3_length: 15; d_call: -
cdr3_aa: CASSYSTDYEQYF; cdr3_nt: TGTGCCAGCAGTTACTCGACGGACTACGAGCAGTACTTC; clone_size: -; v_call: TRBV6-2/TRBV6-3; j_call: TRBJ2-7; cdr3_length: 13; d_call: -
cdr3_aa: CSARGVEETQYF; cdr3_nt: TGCAGTGCTAGAGGAGTTGAAGAGACCCAGTACTTC; clone_size: -; v_call: TRBV20-1; j_call: TRBJ2-5; cdr3_length: 12; d_call: -
cdr3_aa: CASSLGVRRVEQYF; cdr3_nt: TGTGCCAGCAGTTTAGGGGTTAGAAGGGTCGAGCAGTACTTC; clone_size: many; v_call: TRBV28; j_call: TRBJ2-7; cdr3_length: 14; d_call: -
cdr3_aa: CASSDPRQVGETQYF; cdr3_nt: TGTGCCAGCAGTGATCCGCGACAGGTCGGAGAGACCCAGTACTTC; clone_size: few; v_call: TRBV2; j_call: TRBJ2-5; cdr3_length: 15; d_call: -